Below, 19 T cell receptor beta chains from the same sample are listed, as sequenced in a study of blood T cell repertoires in COVID-19. TCRdb's copy holds only in-frame clones and misses some; the assay was immunoSEQ multiplex PCR. The sample holds some 26,000 clones, 88% seen once. The sample taken for sequencing was peripheral blood. The receptors here all came from a woman aged 45-59 years with active COVID-19.

The chain has TRBV28 and TRBJ1-4, with TRBD1 matching 9 bases. Germline CDR1 MDHEN, CDR2 SYDVKM. The ends lost 5 bases at V and 7 bases at J; junction bases unmatched: 8. CDR3 length equals 15 residues. Here the CDR3 DNA reads TGTGCCAGCAGTCCAGCGGGACAGGGAAGTGAAAAACTGTTTTTT. Amino acid sequence: CASSPAGQGSEKLFF.

The sample holds a few counts of this clone. The V gene is TRBV5-1, the J gene TRBJ2-7, with 7 positions matching TRBD1. V shed 0 bases and J 3 bases; nucleotides not matched to a gene: 3. CDR1 and CDR2 (germline): SGHRS, YFSETQ. This CDR3 comprises 14 residues. CDR3 DNA sequence: TGCGCCAGCAGCTTGGGTGGGACAGACTACGAGCAGTACTTC. It codes for CASSLGGTDYEQYF.

This chain joins TRBV27 and TRBJ2-5; 11 bases map to TRBD1. V shed 5 bases, J shed 3 bases, and the junction held 5 bases outside the gene matches. CDR1 and CDR2 (germline): MNHEY, SMNVEV (reference sequence). The CDR3 length is 15 residues. The DNA for the CDR3 is TGTGCCAGCAGTCTGGACAGGGGGCGAGAAGAGACCCAGTACTTC. It yields the protein CASSLDRGREETQYF.

The rearrangement uses TRBV5-1 and TRBJ2-4, with TRBD2 identical over 11 bases. Germline V gene data show CDR1 as SGHRS and CDR2 as YFSETQ. Trimming took 1 base from V and 7 from J; bases not matched to a gene: 7. The CDR3 runs 16 residues. The CDR3 coding sequence is TGCGCCAGCAGCTTGTCTAGCGGGAGGCTCGGGAACATTCAGTACTTC. This gives the protein CASSLSSGRLGNIQYF.

This clone is a singleton in its sample. The chain carries TRBV4-1 and TRBJ1-4; weak D call: TRBD1 (6 bases). V was cut by 1 base and J by 8 bases, with 17 bases left in between. The CDR3 has 16 amino acids. The V gene's germline CDR1 is MGHRA and CDR2 YSYEKL. CDR3 protein: CASSQGPRQGSEKLFF. As DNA, the CDR3 is TGCGCCAGCAGCCAAGGTCCTAGGCAGGGGAGCGAAAAACTGTTTTTT.

This chain uses TRBV6-1 with TRBJ2-7; 12 bases agree with TRBD1. The CDR3 runs to 17 residues. CDR1 and CDR2 (germline): MNHNS, SASEGT. J lost 6 bases, V lost 3 bases, and 12 bases had no gene match. CDR3 residues: CASSEGPGTGGRSEQYF. CDR3 coding DNA: TGTGCCAGCAGTGAGGGGCCCGGGACAGGGGGCCGGAGCGAGCAGTACTTC.

Notes on this clone: The same CDR3 can be traced to other DNA sequences in this sample. The genes are TRBV19 and TRBJ2-7; 10 positions agree with TRBD1. Germline assignment: CDR1 LNHDA and CDR2 SQIVND (reference sequence). The CDR3 covers 15 residues. With V trimmed by 3 bases and J by 0 bases, 2 bases remained unmatched. The CDR3 DNA is TGTGCCAGTAGTATGGGACAGGGGCTCTCCTACGAGCAGTACTTC. Protein: CASSMGQGLSYEQYF.

The V and J genes are TRBV28 and TRBJ2-4; 7 bases agree with TRBD1. The CDR3 runs 19 residues. Germline lookup yields CDR1 MDHEN and CDR2 SYDVKM. The V segment lost 3 bases and the J segment 3 bases; nucleotides outside the gene matches: 17. The CDR3 spells CASSFILALTGPGKNIQYF. In DNA form, the CDR3 reads TGTGCCAGCAGTTTTATCCTAGCCTTGACAGGGCCGGGCAAAAACATTCAGTACTTC. Drawing the rest from reference TRBV28 and TRBJ2-4, the complete variable domain is DVKVTQSSRYLVKRTGEKVFLECVQDMDHENMFWYRQDPGLGLRLIYFSYDVKMKEKGDIPEGYSVSREKKERFSLILESASTNQTSMYLCASSFILALTGPGKNIQYFGAGTRLSVL.

The V call is TRBV25-1, the J call TRBJ2-1; 11 bases fit TRBD2. Germline CDR1 is MGHDK and CDR2 is SYGVNS. The CDR3 extends over 16 amino acids. V shed 4 bases, J shed 2 bases, and the junction held 4 bases outside the gene matches. The CDR3 sequence: CASSAPGLAAYNEQFF. CDR3 bases: TGTGCCAGCAGTGCCCCGGGACTAGCGGCCTACAATGAGCAGTTCTTC.

The J gene is TRBJ2-3, the V gene TRBV7-2, with 11 positions matching TRBD2. Per germline, CDR1 SGHTA and CDR2 FQGNSA. The V gene end was trimmed by 6 bases and the J gene end by 1 base; junction bases not matched to a gene: 9. The CDR3 spans 17 residues. The DNA for the CDR3 is TGTGCCAGCAGTGATCTAGCGGGAGGACGCGGCACAGATACGCAGTATTTT. It specifies CASSDLAGGRGTDTQYF. Based on the CDR3 plus reference TRBV7-2 and TRBJ2-3, the full variable domain is GAGVSQSPSNKVTEKGKDVELRCDPISGHTALYWYRQSLGQGLEFLIYFQGNSAPDKSGLPSDRFSAERTGGSVSTLTIQRTQQEDSAVYLCASSDLAGGRGTDTQYFGPGTRLTVL.

The chain joins TRBV29-1 to TRBJ2-1; D is uncertain. The V gene's germline CDR1 is SQVTM and CDR2 ANQGSEA. V was cut by 4 bases and J by 5 bases, with 9 bases left in between. The CDR3 has 12 amino acids. CDR3 loop: CSVVSYNNEQFF. CDR3 nucleotide sequence: TGCAGCGTTGTGAGTTATAACAATGAGCAGTTCTTC.

The genes are TRBV30 and TRBJ1-4; TRBD1 matches 8 bases. The V segment lost 4 bases and the J segment 8 bases; nucleotides outside the gene matches: 9. The germline CDR1 and CDR2 sequences are GTSNPN and SVGIG (reference sequence). CDR3 length equals 14 residues. The CDR3 coding sequence is TGTGCCTGGAATCCTACAGGGGGGGTAGAAAAACTGTTTTTT. Translated, it gives CAWNPTGGVEKLFF.

V is TRBV5-1 and J is TRBJ2-2; no firm D call. V shed 1 base and J shed 7 bases, with 5 bases lying between them. This CDR3 is 12 amino acids long. CDR1 and CDR2 (germline): SGHRS, YFSETQ. CDR3 coding DNA: TGCGCCAGCAGCTTGTATGTCGGGGAGCTGTTTTTT. Translating it yields CASSLYVGELFF.

V gene TRBV24-1 combines with J gene TRBJ2-1, with D unresolved. The CDR3 consists of 12 residues. Trimming left V 5 bases short and J 6 bases short, with 7 bases between. Germline V gene data show CDR1 as KGHDR and CDR2 as SFDVKD. The CDR3 nucleotides are TGTGCCACCAGTGGCAGACTCAATGAGCAGTTCTTC. It codes for CATSGRLNEQFF.

This sequence joins TRBV7-9 and TRBJ2-3; the match to TRBD1 covers 8 bases. Germline CDR1 SEHNR, CDR2 FQNEAQ (reference sequence). The CDR3 has 14 residues. V lost 2 bases, J lost 6 bases, and 4 bases stayed unmatched. The CDR3 nucleotides read TGTGCCAGCAGCTTACAGGGGGCCTCGGATACGCAGTATTTT. Translating it yields CASSLQGASDTQYF.

Concerning this clone: Additional DNA sequences in this sample encode the identical CDR3. The CDR3 region is CASSLEWERRSSGNTIYF. CDR3 coding DNA: TGTGCCAGCAGTCTAGAATGGGAGAGAAGAAGCTCTGGAAACACCATATATTTT. V and J are TRBV7-9 and TRBJ1-3; no clear D gene. This CDR3 is built from 18 residues. Trimming shortened V by 6 bases and J by 0 bases, and 21 bases separated the two germline ends. CDR1 is SEHNR and CDR2 is FQNEAQ in the germline V gene (reference sequence).

This sequence joins TRBV7-3 and TRBJ2-3, with TRBD2 as a possible D gene (5 bases). V was trimmed by 1 base and J by 0 bases, leaving 8 bases between them. The CDR3 runs 15 residues. Germline V gives CDR1 SGHTA, CDR2 FQGTGA. Written as DNA, the CDR3 is TGTGCCAGCAGCTTAAACGGCGGGAGCACAGATACGCAGTATTTT. Residues: CASSLNGGSTDTQYF. Filled out from reference TRBV7-3 and TRBJ2-3, the complete variable domain reads GAGVSQTPSNKVTEKGKYVELRCDPISGHTALYWYRQSLGQGPEFLIYFQGTGAADDSGLPNDRFFAVRPEGSVSTLKIQRTERGDSAVYLCASSLNGGSTDTQYFGPGTRLTVL.

This clone was observed a single time. The chain links TRBV5-6 to TRBJ1-6; D is unclear. Germline CDR1 SGHDT, CDR2 YYEEEE. The CDR3 loop spans 17 amino acids. Trimming stripped 0 bases from V and 8 bases from J, with 18 bases between. CDR3 loop: CASSLAIKTGSDSPLHF. DNA for the CDR3: TGTGCCAGCAGCTTGGCAATAAAAACCGGTTCGGATTCACCCCTCCACTTT.

With respect to this clone: A junction boundary mismatches the germline segment, possibly from a read error. The J gene is TRBJ1-5, the V gene TRBV6-5; the D gene is possibly TRBD1 (6 bases). Per the germline V gene, CDR1 is MNHEY and CDR2 is SVGAGI. This CDR3 spans 14 amino acids. The CDR3 nucleotides are TGTGCCAGCAGTTTGGTCAGGGGCAACCAGCCCCAGCATTTT. It yields the protein CASSLVRGNQPQHF.